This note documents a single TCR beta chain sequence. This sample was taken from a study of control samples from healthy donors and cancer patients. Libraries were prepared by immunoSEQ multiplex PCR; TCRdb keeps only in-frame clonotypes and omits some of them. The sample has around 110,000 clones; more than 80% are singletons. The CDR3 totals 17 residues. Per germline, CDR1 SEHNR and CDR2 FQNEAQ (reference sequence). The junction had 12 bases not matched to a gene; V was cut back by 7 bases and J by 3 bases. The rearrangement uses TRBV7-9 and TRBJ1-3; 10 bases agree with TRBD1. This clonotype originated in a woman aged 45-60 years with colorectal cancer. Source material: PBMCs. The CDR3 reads CASNQVTGGVGGNTIYF. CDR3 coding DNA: TGTGCCAGCAACCAAGTGACAGGGGGCGTCGGTGGAAACACCATATATTTT.